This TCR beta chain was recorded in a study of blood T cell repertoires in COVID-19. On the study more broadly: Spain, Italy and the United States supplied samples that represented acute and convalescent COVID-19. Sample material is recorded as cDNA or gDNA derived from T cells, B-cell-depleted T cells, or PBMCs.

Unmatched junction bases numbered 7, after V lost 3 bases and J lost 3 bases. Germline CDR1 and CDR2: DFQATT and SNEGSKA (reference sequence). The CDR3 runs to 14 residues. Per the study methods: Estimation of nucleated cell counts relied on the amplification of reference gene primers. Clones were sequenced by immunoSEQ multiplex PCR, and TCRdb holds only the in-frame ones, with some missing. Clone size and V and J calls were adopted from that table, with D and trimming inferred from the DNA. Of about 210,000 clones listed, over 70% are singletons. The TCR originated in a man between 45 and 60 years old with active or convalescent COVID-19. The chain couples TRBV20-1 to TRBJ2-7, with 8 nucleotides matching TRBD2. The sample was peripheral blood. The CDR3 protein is CSASAGTSGYEQYF. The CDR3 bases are TGCAGTGCTAGTGCGGGTACTAGCGGCTACGAGCAGTACTTC.